This entry concerns a single T cell receptor (beta chain). Its cognate antigen is unknown. The data were obtained in a study of cytomegalovirus exposure and HLA in healthy donors. Germline CDR1 and CDR2: MNHEY and SVGAGI. The junction had 5 bases not matched to a gene; V was cut back by 3 bases and J by 6 bases. The CDR3 consists of 15 residues. PCR amplification relied on 60 Vbeta primers (plus 13 Jbeta primers). Sequencing was performed with immunoSEQ multiplex PCR; in TCRdb, only in-frame clones are kept and a portion is missing. The sample has more than 95,000 clones; 60% to 80% are singletons. General study results and limits: A list of 150 or so TCR beta chains associated with cytomegalovirus was given. The majority of TCR sequences were rare, yet some public TCRs appeared in many donors. DRB1 had the most TCR associations and HLA-C the fewest, a later analysis found, with rates varying by HLA locus.

J is TRBJ2-1 and V is TRBV6-5, with 10 positions matching TRBD2. This TCR was recovered from a man aged 50-60 years in good health and CMV-seropositive. The sequencing input was PBMCs. CDR3 nucleotides: TGTGCCAGCAGTTATGGACTAGCGGAGTTCAATGAGCAGTTCTTC. Its translation is CASSYGLAEFNEQFF.